This T cell receptor beta chain was documented in a study of blood T cells in healthy people across ages. With respect to this clonotype: Relative to the germline gene, one junction end is altered; a read error may explain this.

The CDR3 has 16 amino acids. The germline V gene has CDR1 SSHAT and CDR2 FNYEAQ (reference sequence). With a J-beta primer mix and a sample-barcoded 5' primer, a second PCR ran 7 to 11 cycles. TCRdb called the 5' RACE reads again in MiXCR, with one record for every CDR3 protein. Here the sample spans roughly 800,000 distinct CDR3 sequences, roughly 60% being singletons. This TCR was sampled from a man aged 25 to 45 in good health. Sequenced material: blood. The V and J genes are TRBV7-7 and TRBJ2-5; 7 bases match TRBD2. Here the CDR3 DNA reads TGTGCTAGCAGTTTGGAGGGAGGGATCGGCGTGGAGACCCAGTACTTC. This sequence encodes CASSLEGGIGVETQYF.